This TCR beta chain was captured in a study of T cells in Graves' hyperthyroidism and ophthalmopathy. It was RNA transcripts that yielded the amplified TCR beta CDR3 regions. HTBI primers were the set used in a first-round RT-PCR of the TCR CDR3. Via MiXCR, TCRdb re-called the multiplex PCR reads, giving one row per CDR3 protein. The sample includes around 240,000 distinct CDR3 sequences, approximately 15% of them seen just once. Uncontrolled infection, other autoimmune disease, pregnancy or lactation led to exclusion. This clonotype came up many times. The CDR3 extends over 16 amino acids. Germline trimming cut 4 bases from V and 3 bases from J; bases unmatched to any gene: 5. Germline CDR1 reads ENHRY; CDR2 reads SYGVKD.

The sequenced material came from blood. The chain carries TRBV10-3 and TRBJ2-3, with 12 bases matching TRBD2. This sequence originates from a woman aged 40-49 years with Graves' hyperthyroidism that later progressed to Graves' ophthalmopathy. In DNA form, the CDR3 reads TGTGCCATCAGTGGGATCCTAGCGGGAGGGACAGATACGCAGTATTTT. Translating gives CAISGILAGGTDTQYF.